One and the same sample provided the 9 T cell receptor beta chains below, sequenced in a study of cytomegalovirus exposure and HLA in healthy donors. PCR amplification relied on 60 Vbeta primers (plus 13 Jbeta primers). TCRdb's table, derived via immunoSEQ multiplex PCR, lists solely in-frame clones and lacks some. Its clone listing holds roughly 190,000 clones. The material sequenced was PBMCs. The receptor source for this set is a man aged 25 to 40 in good health and CMV-seronegative.

The rearrangement uses TRBV5-1 and TRBJ2-5; a possible D gene is TRBD1 (5 bases). Per the germline V gene, CDR1 is SGHRS and CDR2 is YFSETQ. V was shortened by 1 base and J by 2 bases, with 12 bases between the two germline ends. The CDR3 is 15 residues long. CDR3 coding DNA: TGCGCCAGCAGCTTGCCTCCGGCAGGGCAAGAGACCCAGTACTTC. Amino acids: CASSLPPAGQETQYF.

The V and J genes are TRBV6-1 and TRBJ1-2; the D gene is possibly TRBD1 (5 bases). In germline, CDR1 is MNHNS, CDR2 SASEGT. The CDR3 extends over 13 amino acids. Trimming stripped 4 bases from V and 1 base from J, with 7 bases between. DNA for the CDR3: TGTGCCAGCAGTGGGACACGTAACTATGGCTACACCTTC. It codes for CASSGTRNYGYTF.

J is TRBJ2-7 and V is TRBV5-1; TRBD1 aligns across 12 bases. CDR1 and CDR2 from the germline V gene are SGHRS and YFSETQ. The trim removed 4 bases at V and 4 bases at J, leaving 6 bases unmatched. The CDR3 runs to 15 residues. CDR3 protein: CASSARDRGLYEQYF. The CDR3 DNA reads as TGCGCCAGCAGCGCCCGGGACAGGGGGCTGTACGAGCAGTACTTC.

The chain is built from TRBV25-1 and TRBJ2-7; a weak D match, TRBD2 (6 bases). V was shortened by 4 bases and J by 4 bases, with 23 bases between the two germline ends. From germline, CDR1 is MGHDK and CDR2 SYGVNS. The CDR3 totals 17 residues. This CDR3 is CASSAKEVGGKKYEQYF. In nucleotides, the CDR3 is TGTGCCAGCAGTGCCAAGGAGGTGGGGGGTAAGAAATACGAGCAGTACTTC.

This chain links TRBV5-1 with TRBJ2-3, with 11 bases fitting TRBD1. V gave up 4 bases and J gave up 4 bases; unmatched junction bases: 8. The length of the CDR3 is 16 residues. Per germline, CDR1 SGHRS and CDR2 YFSETQ. CDR3 sequence (DNA): TGCGCCAGCAGCCCGAGGGGACAGGGGGAGGCAGATACGCAGTATTTT. This translates into CASSPRGQGEADTQYF.

The chain uses TRBV4-2 and TRBJ1-1; tentatively, D is TRBD1 (6 bases). V lost 2 bases, J lost 1 base, and 20 bases lay in between. The CDR3 covers 18 residues. Germline V lookup: CDR1 LGHNA, CDR2 YNFKEQ. CDR3 protein: CASSQPGHVNSRNTEAFF. DNA for the CDR3: TGTGCCAGCAGCCAACCGGGACACGTAAATTCGAGGAACACTGAAGCTTTCTTT.

The J gene is TRBJ2-1, the V gene TRBV6-5, with 7 nucleotides matching TRBD1. CDR1 is MNHEY and CDR2 is SVGAGI in the germline V gene. There are 15 residues in the CDR3. J gave up 5 bases and V 6 bases, and 10 bases lay outside the gene matches. CDR3 amino acids: CASSNRGKSHNEQFF. The CDR3 DNA sequence: TGTGCCAGCAGCAACAGGGGAAAGTCCCACAATGAGCAGTTCTTC.

The chain couples TRBV7-2 to TRBJ2-7; D might be TRBD2 (5 bases). This CDR3 region has 14 residues. Germline CDR1 SGHTA, CDR2 FQGNSA. V lost 3 bases, J lost 2 bases, and 11 bases lay in between. Here the CDR3 DNA reads TGTGCCAGCAGCTTCCGGACTGCTCCCTACGAGCAGTACTTC. It yields the protein CASSFRTAPYEQYF.

The chain combines TRBV4-2 with TRBJ1-6; unclear D gene. V gave up 0 bases and J gave up 0 bases, with 12 bases separating them. The CDR3 is 18 residues long. Germline loops: CDR1 LGHNA, CDR2 YNFKEQ. CDR3: CASSQDLSRGSYNSPLHF. In DNA form, the CDR3 reads TGTGCCAGCAGCCAAGATTTGAGCAGAGGCTCCTATAATTCACCCCTCCACTTT.